This paragraph reports one T cell receptor (beta chain). Source study methods: Using reference gene primer amplification, nucleated cell counts were estimated. The method was immunoSEQ multiplex PCR; TCRdb's version includes in-frame clones alone and lacks a portion of them. Clone size and the V and J calls come from that table; the DNA yielded D and trimming. The sample contains about 140,000 clones, 88% of which appear only once. Losses at the gene ends were 4 bases for V and 4 bases for J; bases not matched to a gene: 7. The CDR3 spans 16 residues. Germline lookup yields CDR1 SGHNT and CDR2 YYREEE (reference sequence). This record belongs to a study of blood T cell repertoires in COVID-19. Study as a whole: Both acute and convalescent COVID-19 samples were obtained from the United States, Italy and Spain.

The chain recombines TRBV5-4 with TRBJ2-7; 14 bases map to TRBD2. This TCR was recovered from a man aged 65 to 79 with acute or convalescent COVID-19. Sample: peripheral blood. CDR3 DNA: TGTGCCAGCAGCGCAGGACTAGCGGGAGGTCTTTACGAGCAGTACTTC. This gives the protein CASSAGLAGGLYEQYF.